The 7 T cell receptor beta chains presented below share a single source sample, sequenced in a study of blood T cell repertoires in COVID-19. Assay: immunoSEQ multiplex PCR; the TCRdb copy retains only in-frame clones and omits some. The sample lists a few hundred thousand clones; roughly 91% were seen once. The specimen sequenced was PBMCs or T cells enriched from blood (not recorded which). These receptors originate from a man aged 35 to 55 who had recovered from COVID-19.

The genes are TRBV16 and TRBJ1-1; TRBD1 might be the D (6 bases). V lost 1 base, J lost 5 bases, and 17 bases lay in between. CDR1 and CDR2 from the germline V gene are KGHSY and FQNENV. The CDR3 contains 16 residues. The DNA of the CDR3 is TGTGCCAGCAGCCAATTTCGCCACAGGGCTGAGACTGAAGCTTTCTTT. Protein sequence: CASSQFRHRAETEAFF.

This chain joins TRBV7-3 and TRBJ1-5, with 7 bases aligning to TRBD1. CDR1 is SGHTA, CDR2 FQGTGA, per germline. The CDR3 extends over 15 amino acids. V gave up 8 bases and J gave up 7 bases; unmatched junction bases: 14. The CDR3 coding sequence is TGTGCCAGCCTTAGGGGGTCAGACAGGGACCAGCCCCAGCATTTT. This sequence encodes CASLRGSDRDQPQHF.

This clone was detected once. The chain links TRBV5-1 to TRBJ2-7; 8 positions agree with TRBD2. Germline CDR1 is SGHRS and CDR2 is YFSETQ. The CDR3 extends over 16 amino acids. V lost 0 bases and J lost 2; bases outside the gene matches: 7. For the CDR3, the DNA is TGCGCCAGCAGCTTGGGCGGGGGGCGCGGGACCTACGAGCAGTACTTC. Translated, it gives CASSLGGGRGTYEQYF.

V and J are TRBV18 and TRBJ1-1; D is ambiguous. The V end was cut by 1 base, the J end by 0 bases, with 6 bases between. Germline values: CDR1 KGHSH, CDR2 LQKENI. The CDR3 contains 14 residues. The chain's CDR3 is CASSPQALNTEAFF. The CDR3 bases are TGTGCCAGCTCACCACAAGCCCTGAACACTGAAGCTTTCTTT.

A single count supports this clone. The chain joins TRBV7-9 to TRBJ1-1, with D perhaps TRBD1 (6 bases). Germline CDR1 is SEHNR and CDR2 is FQNEAQ (reference sequence). CDR3 size: 14 residues. Trimming stripped 5 bases from V and 4 bases from J, with 14 bases between. CDR3 sequence: CASSPTTGFTEAFF. The DNA for the CDR3 is TGTGCCAGCAGCCCGACTACAGGGTTCACTGAAGCTTTCTTT.

The CDR3 loop is CASSLSGQVVYEQYF. CDR3 bases: TGTGCCAGCAGCTTAAGCGGGCAGGTGGTTTACGAGCAGTACTTC. The V call is TRBV7-2, the J call TRBJ2-7; a possible D gene is TRBD2 (6 bases). CDR1 SGHTA and CDR2 FQGNSA come from the germline V gene. The CDR3 length is 15 residues. V was cut by 2 bases and J by 4 bases, with 15 bases left in between.

The genes are TRBV28 and TRBJ2-7, with 8 positions matching TRBD1. This CDR3 has 15 residues. Germline trimming cut 2 bases from V and 2 bases from J; bases unmatched to any gene: 5. The germline gives CDR1 MDHEN, CDR2 SYDVKM. The CDR3 nucleotides read TGTGCCAGCAGTTTAATCTTACAGGGGGCCTACGAGCAGTACTTC. Amino acid sequence: CASSLILQGAYEQYF.